The rows below give T cell receptor beta chains drawn from one sample of a study of blood T cell repertoires in COVID-19. Data came from immunoSEQ multiplex PCR; TCRdb stores just in-frame clones and leaves some out. The table lists a few hundred thousand clones, around 81% of them singletons, with 3% in the top ten. The specimen was peripheral blood. All receptors come from a woman in her twenties or thirties who had recovered from COVID-19. Both conserved end residues are part of each CDR3. Fields, in order: D gene, V gene, J gene, clone size, CDR3 DNA, CDR3 protein. A D gene is named only where the DNA matches it firmly. Expanded clones are given a class, and other clones once, few, many or no size at all.

.	TRBV7-2	TRBJ1-3	.	TGTGCCAGCAGCCCCCATGGTGGCAGGGATGGAAACACCATATATTTT	CASSPHGGRDGNTIYF
.	TRBV5-6	TRBJ2-2	.	TGTGCCAGCAGCTTGCGGGCGAACACCGGGGAGCTGTTTTTT	CASSLRANTGELFF
.	TRBV5-6	TRBJ2-7	.	TGTGCCAGCAGCTCGGGGATATACGAGCAGTACTTC	CASSSGIYEQYF
.	TRBV28	TRBJ1-3	.	TGTGCCAGCAGTTACCGGGACGGGAGCTCTGGAAACACCATATATTTT	CASSYRDGSSGNTIYF
TRBD1	TRBV7-2	TRBJ2-7	many	TGTGCCAGCAGCTTAGCCGGACAGGGGGACTACGAGCAGTACTTC	CASSLAGQGDYEQYF
TRBD2	TRBV24-1	TRBJ2-5	.	TGTGCCACCAGTGCGGTAGCGGGATTTCAAGAGACCCAGTACTTC	CATSAVAGFQETQYF
TRBD1	TRBV5-6	TRBJ1-6	once	TGTGCCAGCAGCTTGGGACAGGGTATTTCACCCCTCCACTTT	CASSLGQGISPLHF
TRBD2	TRBV7-3	TRBJ2-1	.	TGTGCCAGCAGCTCCAGCCATTCTAGCGGTAAGCAGTTCTTC	CASSSSHSSGKQFF
TRBD2	TRBV9	TRBJ2-7	.	TGTGCCAGCAGCGTAGAAGCTAGCGGGTTCTACGAGCAGTACTTC	CASSVEASGFYEQYF
.	TRBV12-3/TRBV12-4	TRBJ1-1	.	TGTGCCAGCAGTTCCAGGGGAGTCGAAGCTTTCTTT	CASSSRGVEAFF
.	TRBV20-1	TRBJ2-7	once	TGCAGGGCACAACACGCCTACGAGCAGTACTTC	CRAQHAYEQYF
.	TRBV4-1	TRBJ1-5	once	TGCGCCAGCAGCCAAGATTTGACAGACCATCAGCCCCAGCATTTT	CASSQDLTDHQPQHF
TRBD1	TRBV3-1/TRBV3-2	TRBJ2-1	.	TGTGCCAGCAGCCAAGGACAGGGGTCTTTGCATGAGCAGTTCTTC	CASSQGQGSLHEQFF
TRBD2	TRBV4-1	TRBJ2-5	.	TGCGCCAGCAGCCAAACCCGGGGGACTAGCGACCAAGAGACCCAGTACTTC	CASSQTRGTSDQETQYF
.	TRBV7-9	TRBJ2-2	once	TGTGCCAGCAGTGCGGGAACCCCGAACACCGGGGAGCTGTTTTTT	CASSAGTPNTGELFF
.	TRBV9	TRBJ2-3	.	TGTGCCAGCCAGCGTTTCGGGGATACGCAGTATTTT	CASQRFGDTQYF
.	TRBV30	TRBJ2-3	.	TGTGCCTGGAGTGTACGGTCCAAGGATACGCAGTATTTT	CAWSVRSKDTQYF
TRBD2	TRBV13	TRBJ2-3	.	TGTGCCAGCAGCTTACCTAGCGGGACATCCGATACGCAGTATTTT	CASSLPSGTSDTQYF
.	TRBV7-6	TRBJ2-3	.	TGTGCCAGCAGCAGAACTAGCACAGATACGCAGTATTTT	CASSRTSTDTQYF
.	TRBV7-2	TRBJ2-3	.	TGTGCCAGCAGCTGGATGGGGAGACGTAAAGATACGCAGTATTTT	CASSWMGRRKDTQYF
.	TRBV5-4	TRBJ2-1	.	TGTGCCAGCAGCCCTACAGGATCCTACAATGAGCAGTTCTTC	CASSPTGSYNEQFF
TRBD1	TRBV28	TRBJ1-2	.	TGTGCCAGCATTGACAGGGAGAACTATGGCTACACCTTC	CASIDRENYGYTF
.	TRBV27	TRBJ1-5	once	TGTGCCAGCGCGAGGACAGCGCTCAATCAGCCCCAGCATTTT	CASARTALNQPQHF
TRBD2	TRBV19	TRBJ2-3	.	TGTGCCAGTAGTGATCTCAAGGGGTCCAGCGGGACCCCCACAGATACGCAGTATTTT	CASSDLKGSSGTPTDTQYF
.	TRBV10-1	TRBJ1-5	few	TGCGCCAGCAGTGAGGGTCAGACTGGGCAGCCCCAGCATTTT	CASSEGQTGQPQHF
.	TRBV12-3/TRBV12-4	TRBJ1-1	.	TGTGCCAGCAGACCCACAGGATATAGTGAAGCTTTCTTT	CASRPTGYSEAFF
TRBD1	TRBV28	TRBJ2-3	.	TGTGCCAGCAGTTCTGCTCTGGGACAGGGGGCCCCAGATACGCAGTATTTT	CASSSALGQGAPDTQYF
.	TRBV24-1	TRBJ2-5	.	TGTGCCACCAGTGATTTCAACGGTGAGACCCAGTACTTC	CATSDFNGETQYF
TRBD1	TRBV2	TRBJ1-2	.	TGTGCCAGCAGTGAAGTGGGGGGACAGTTGGTACTAGTCTATGGCTACACCTTC	CASSEVGGQLVLVYGYTF
.	TRBV7-9	TRBJ2-2	.	TGTGCTTCAATCGGCCCTAGCCCCACCGGGGAGCTGTTTTTT	CASIGPSPTGELFF
TRBD2	TRBV4-2	TRBJ2-7	.	TGTGCCAGCAGCCCCCGACTAGCTTCTACCTACGAGCAGTACTTC	CASSPRLASTYEQYF
.	TRBV5-3	TRBJ1-5	.	TGTGCCAGAAGGGGCGGGGAACAGCCCCAGCATTTT	CARRGGEQPQHF
.	TRBV7-8	TRBJ2-7	.	TGTGCCAGCAGCCTCGAGTACGAGCAGTACTTC	CASSLEYEQYF
TRBD1	TRBV19	TRBJ1-5	.	TGTGCCAGTAGTGCGACAGGGGGGCGACAGCCCCAGCATTTT	CASSATGGRQPQHF
TRBD2	TRBV9	TRBJ2-7	.	TGTGCCAGCAGCGACGCTCCCGGGACTAGCGGGAGACCAAGTTCCTACGAGCAGTACTTC	CASSDAPGTSGRPSSYEQYF
.	TRBV19	TRBJ1-5	.	TGTGCCAGTACCGGCGCGGGAGGTAATCAGCCCCAGCATTTT	CASTGAGGNQPQHF
.	TRBV5-1	TRBJ2-3	.	TGCGCCAGCAGCTTAAGTAGCGGAGGGGGGGGCACAGATACGCAGTATTTT	CASSLSSGGGGTDTQYF
.	TRBV9	TRBJ1-1	.	TGTGCCAGCAGCGTAGTGGGGGGTGAAGCTTTCTTT	CASSVVGGEAFF
TRBD1	TRBV5-1	TRBJ2-2	few	TGCGCCAGCAGCTTGGTCGGGACAGCCGTCGGGGAGCTGTTTTTT	CASSLVGTAVGELFF
.	TRBV2	TRBJ1-5	.	TGTGCCAGCAAGTCCGGGTCGTATCAGCCCCAGCATTTT	CASKSGSYQPQHF
TRBD2	TRBV18	TRBJ2-1	.	TGTGCCAGCTCACCACAAGCACGACTAGCGGGAGCCGCTCTCCCCAATGAGCAGTTCTTC	CASSPQARLAGAALPNEQFF